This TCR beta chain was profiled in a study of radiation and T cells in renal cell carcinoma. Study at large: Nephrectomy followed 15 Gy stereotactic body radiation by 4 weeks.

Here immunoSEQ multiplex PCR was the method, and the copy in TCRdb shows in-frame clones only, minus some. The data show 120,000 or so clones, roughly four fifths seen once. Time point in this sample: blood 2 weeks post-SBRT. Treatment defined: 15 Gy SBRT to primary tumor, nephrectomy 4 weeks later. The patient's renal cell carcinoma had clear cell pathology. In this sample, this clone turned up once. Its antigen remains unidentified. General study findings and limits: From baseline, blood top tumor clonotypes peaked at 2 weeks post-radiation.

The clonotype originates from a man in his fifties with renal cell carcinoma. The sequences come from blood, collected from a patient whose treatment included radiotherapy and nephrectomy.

The chain's CDR3 is CASSLFGGSNTEAFF. CDR3 coding DNA: TGTGCCAGCAGTTTATTCGGGGGGTCGAACACTGAAGCTTTCTTT. The chain links TRBV27 to TRBJ1-1; D is possibly TRBD1 (5 bases). The CDR3 totals 15 residues. V was shortened by 1 base and J by 1 base, with 10 bases between the two germline ends. CDR1 and CDR2 from the germline V gene are MNHEY and SMNVEV (reference sequence).